This T cell receptor beta chain was documented in a study of shared clonotypes between healthy human individuals. Study in general: A few men and two women, aged 18 to 49, were donors.

Trimming left V 4 bases short and J 1 base short, with 15 bases between. This CDR3 has 16 amino acids. Germline CDR1 and CDR2: SEHNR and FQNEAQ (reference sequence). With respect to this clone: Its specificity is not known.

Study results and limitations: Deeper or shallower sequencing was expected to change how clonotypes are shared among donors.

CD45RA+ naive and CD45RA-negative memory subsets were separated from CD4+ cells. Clones were read by immunoSEQ multiplex PCR, and TCRdb kept only the in-frame ones, dropping some. The sample contains around 2.3 million clones, around 95% of which appear only once. The sequencing sample was made of naive CD4+ T cells sorted from blood. Subset defined: CD45RA+ positively selected. This chain links TRBV7-9 with TRBJ2-3; D ambiguous. The clonotype comes from a man between 18 and 35 years old in good health. For the CDR3, the DNA is TGTGCCAGCAGCTCGCTACAACCTCAACGCACAGATACGCAGTATTTT. This translates into CASSSLQPQRTDTQYF.